This T cell receptor beta chain is drawn from a study of control samples from healthy donors and cancer patients. Sequenced by immunoSEQ multiplex PCR; TCRdb stores in-frame clones only, minus some. The table includes tens of thousands of clones, roughly 90% detected once. This CDR3 region has 13 residues. Germline CDR1 reads MNHEY; CDR2 reads SMNVEV (reference sequence). Trimming took off 8 bases at V and 3 bases at J, with 13 bases between the two ends. The TCR sequence derives from a man aged 45-65 years in good health. The specimen sequenced was blood. J is TRBJ1-1 and V is TRBV27; no firm D call. The chain's CDR3 is CASGVAQDTEAFF. The CDR3 DNA reads TGTGCCAGCGGTGTAGCGCAGGACACTGAAGCTTTCTTT.